These 3 T cell receptor beta chains share one sample of origin, sequenced in a study of vaccination and CD4 T cells after COVID-19. Each CDR3 protein is one row after TCRdb ran MiXCR on the PCR reads. The data contain tens of thousands of distinct CDR3 sequences, 50% of them seen just once; the ten biggest clones take up 5.8%. The time point denotes: late sampling 161 to 241 days after vaccination in a few convalescent patients. The source was CD4+ T cells from blood, collected about 7 months after SARS-CoV-2 vaccination. The receptors originated from a human donor who had recovered from COVID-19.

This clonotype appeared a few times. The chain is built from TRBV7-2 and TRBJ1-5; D call uncertain. The V and J ends lost 3 bases and 8 bases respectively, with 11 bases between them. Germline values: CDR1 SGHTA, CDR2 FQGNSA. The CDR3 has 13 amino acids. Written as DNA, the CDR3 is TGTGCCAGCAGCTTTAGTCAGAAGAAGCCCCAGCATTTT. Residues: CASSFSQKKPQHF. Full variable domain (missing parts from reference TRBV7-2 and TRBJ1-5): GAGVSQSPSNKVTEKGKDVELRCDPISGHTALYWYRQSLGQGLEFLIYFQGNSAPDKSGLPSDRFSAERTGGSVSTLTIQRTQQEDSAVYLCASSFSQKKPQHFGDGTRLSIL.

The V and J genes are TRBV20-1 and TRBJ2-7; possibly TRBD2 for D (6 bases). Trimming stripped 1 base from V and 0 bases from J, with 16 bases between. The CDR3 is 16 residues long. CDR1 is DFQATT, CDR2 SNEGSKA, per germline (reference sequence). CDR3 sequence: CSARVNDPSDSYEQYF. The CDR3, as DNA: TGCAGTGCTAGAGTCAACGATCCTAGCGACTCCTACGAGCAGTACTTC.

This clonotype was picked up a small number of times. The chain links TRBV6-4 to TRBJ1-6; 8 bases map to TRBD1. This CDR3 region has 14 residues. In germline, CDR1 is MRHNA, CDR2 SNTAGT. The ends lost 6 bases at V and 9 bases at J; junction bases unmatched: 7. The CDR3 loop reads CASRPGQVGSPLHF. CDR3 bases: TGTGCCAGCAGGCCGGGACAGGTAGGTTCACCCCTCCACTTT.